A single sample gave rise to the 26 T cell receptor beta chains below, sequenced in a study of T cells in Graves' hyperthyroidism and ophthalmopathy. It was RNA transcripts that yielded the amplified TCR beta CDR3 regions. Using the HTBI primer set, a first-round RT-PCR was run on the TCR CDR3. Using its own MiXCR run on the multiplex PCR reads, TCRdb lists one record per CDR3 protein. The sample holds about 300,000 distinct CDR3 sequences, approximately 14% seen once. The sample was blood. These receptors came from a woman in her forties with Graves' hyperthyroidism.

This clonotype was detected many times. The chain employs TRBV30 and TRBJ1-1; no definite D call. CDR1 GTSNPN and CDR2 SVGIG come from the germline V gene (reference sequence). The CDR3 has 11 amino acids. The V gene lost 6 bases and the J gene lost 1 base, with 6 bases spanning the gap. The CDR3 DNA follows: TGTGCCTGTAGCCAGAACACTGAAGCTTTCTTT. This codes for CACSQNTEAFF.

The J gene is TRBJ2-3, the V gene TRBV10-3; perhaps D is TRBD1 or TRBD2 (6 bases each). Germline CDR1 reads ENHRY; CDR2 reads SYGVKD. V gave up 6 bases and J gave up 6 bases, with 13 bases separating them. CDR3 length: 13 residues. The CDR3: CAISERGEDTQYF. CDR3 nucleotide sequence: TGTGCCATCAGCGAGAGGGGGGAGGATACGCAGTATTTT.

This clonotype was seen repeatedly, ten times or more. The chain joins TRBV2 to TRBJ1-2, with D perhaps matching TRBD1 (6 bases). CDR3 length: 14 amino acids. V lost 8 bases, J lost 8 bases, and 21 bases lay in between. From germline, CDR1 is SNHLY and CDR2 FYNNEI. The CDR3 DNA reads TGTGCCAGCGTCCCGGGGTCAGGGGCTCGAGGCTACACCTTC. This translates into CASVPGSGARGYTF.

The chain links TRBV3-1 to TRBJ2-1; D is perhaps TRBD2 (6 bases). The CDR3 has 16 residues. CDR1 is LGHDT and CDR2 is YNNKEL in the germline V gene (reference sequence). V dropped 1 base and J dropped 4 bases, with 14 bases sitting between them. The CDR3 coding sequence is TGTGCCAGCAGCCAAGTCGGAAAGCGGGTTTACAATGAGCAGTTCTTC. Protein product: CASSQVGKRVYNEQFF.

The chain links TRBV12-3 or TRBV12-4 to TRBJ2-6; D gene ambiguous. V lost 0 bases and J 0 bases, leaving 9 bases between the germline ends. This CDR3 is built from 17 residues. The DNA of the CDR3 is TGTGCCAGCAGTTTAGCGCGTCTCCTCTCTGGGGCCAACGTCCTGACTTTC. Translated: CASSLARLLSGANVLTF.

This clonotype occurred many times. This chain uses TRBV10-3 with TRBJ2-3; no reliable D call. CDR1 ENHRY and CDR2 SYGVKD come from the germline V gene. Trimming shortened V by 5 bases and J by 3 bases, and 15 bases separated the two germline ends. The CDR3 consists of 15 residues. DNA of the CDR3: TGTGCCATCAGTCCCCGAGCAGACGGGACAGATACGCAGTATTTT. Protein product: CAISPRADGTDTQYF.

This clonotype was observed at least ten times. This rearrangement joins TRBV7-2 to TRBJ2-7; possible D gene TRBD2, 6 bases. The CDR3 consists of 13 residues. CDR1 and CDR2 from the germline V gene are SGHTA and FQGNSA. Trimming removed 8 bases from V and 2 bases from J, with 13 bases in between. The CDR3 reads CASWGGTPYEQYF. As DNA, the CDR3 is TGTGCCAGCTGGGGCGGGACCCCCTACGAGCAGTACTTC.

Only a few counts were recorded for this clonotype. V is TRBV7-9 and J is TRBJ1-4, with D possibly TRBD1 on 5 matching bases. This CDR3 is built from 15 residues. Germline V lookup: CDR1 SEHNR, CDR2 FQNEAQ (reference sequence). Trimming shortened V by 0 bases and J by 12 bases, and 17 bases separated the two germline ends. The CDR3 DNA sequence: TGTGCCAGCAGCTTAGCGCCCAAGCAGGGAGGTGAACTGTTTTTT. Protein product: CASSLAPKQGGELFF.

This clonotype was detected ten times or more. CDR3 in amino acids: CASSDGRRHTGELFF. The DNA of the CDR3 is TGCGCCAGCAGTGATGGCAGGCGCCACACCGGGGAGCTGTTTTTT. The V and J genes are TRBV10-2 and TRBJ2-2; no clear D gene. Trimming removed 3 bases from V and 3 bases from J, with 11 bases in between. CDR1 and CDR2 from the germline V gene are WSHSY and SAAADI. CDR3 length: 15 amino acids.

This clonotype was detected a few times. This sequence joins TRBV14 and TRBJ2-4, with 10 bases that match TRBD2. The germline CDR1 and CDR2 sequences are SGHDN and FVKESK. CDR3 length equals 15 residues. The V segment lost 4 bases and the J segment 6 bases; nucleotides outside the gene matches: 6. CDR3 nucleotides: TGTGCCAGCAGCCGGACTAGCGGCGAGGGAAACATTCAGTACTTC. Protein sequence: CASSRTSGEGNIQYF.

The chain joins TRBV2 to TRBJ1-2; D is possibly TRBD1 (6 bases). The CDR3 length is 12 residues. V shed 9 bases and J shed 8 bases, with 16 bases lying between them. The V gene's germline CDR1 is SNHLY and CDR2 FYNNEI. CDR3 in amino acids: CASRATGRGYTF. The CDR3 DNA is TGTGCCAGTCGTGCGACAGGCCGCGGCTACACCTTC.

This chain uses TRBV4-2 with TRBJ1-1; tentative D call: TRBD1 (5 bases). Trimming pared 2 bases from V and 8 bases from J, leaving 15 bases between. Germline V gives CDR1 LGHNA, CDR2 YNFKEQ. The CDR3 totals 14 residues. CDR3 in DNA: TGTGCCAGCAGCCAACCGGGGTGGCAGGGCGAAGCTTTCTTT. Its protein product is CASSQPGWQGEAFF.

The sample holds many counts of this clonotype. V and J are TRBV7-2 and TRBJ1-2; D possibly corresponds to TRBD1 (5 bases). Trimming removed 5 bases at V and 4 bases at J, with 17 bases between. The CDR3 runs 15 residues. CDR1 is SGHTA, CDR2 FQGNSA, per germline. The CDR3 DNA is TGTGCCAGCAGCCCCCCTACAGGCGAGTCCTATGGCTACACCTTC. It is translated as CASSPPTGESYGYTF.

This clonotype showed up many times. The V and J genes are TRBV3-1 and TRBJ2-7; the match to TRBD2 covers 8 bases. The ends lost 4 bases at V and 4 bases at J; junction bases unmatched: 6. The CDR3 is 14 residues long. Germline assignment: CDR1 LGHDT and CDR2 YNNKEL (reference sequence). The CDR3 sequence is CASSLSGLGYEQYF. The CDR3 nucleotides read TGTGCCAGCAGCCTTTCGGGACTAGGGTACGAGCAGTACTTC.

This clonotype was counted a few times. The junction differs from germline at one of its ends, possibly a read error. The DNA for the CDR3 is TGTGCCAGCACGGAGGACAGGGGTATCAATGAGCGGTTCTTC. Its translation: CASTEDRGINERFF. The chain has TRBV2 and TRBJ2-1, with 9 bases fitting TRBD1. The CDR3 consists of 14 residues. Germline assignment: CDR1 SNHLY and CDR2 FYNNEI.

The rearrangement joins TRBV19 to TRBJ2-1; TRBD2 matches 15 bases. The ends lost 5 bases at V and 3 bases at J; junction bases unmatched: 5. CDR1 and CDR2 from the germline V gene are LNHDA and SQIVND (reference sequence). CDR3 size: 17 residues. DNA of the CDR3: TGTGCCAGTAGTGGGGGGACTAGCGGGAGGTACTACAATGAGCAGTTCTTC. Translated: CASSGGTSGRYYNEQFF.

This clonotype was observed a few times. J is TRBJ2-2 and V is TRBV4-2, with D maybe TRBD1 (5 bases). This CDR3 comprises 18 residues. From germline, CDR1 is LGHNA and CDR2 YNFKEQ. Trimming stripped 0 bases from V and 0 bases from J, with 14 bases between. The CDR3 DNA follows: TGTGCCAGCAGCCAAGACCCCACAGGAGCGTCGAACACCGGGGAGCTGTTTTTT. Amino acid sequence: CASSQDPTGASNTGELFF.

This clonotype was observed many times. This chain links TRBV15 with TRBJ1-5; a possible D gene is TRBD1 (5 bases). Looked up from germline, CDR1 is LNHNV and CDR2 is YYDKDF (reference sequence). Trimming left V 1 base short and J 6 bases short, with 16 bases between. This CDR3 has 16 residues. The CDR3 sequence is CATSRAPGPEGQPQHF. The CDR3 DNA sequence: TGTGCCACCAGCAGAGCACCGGGACCCGAAGGTCAGCCCCAGCATTTT.

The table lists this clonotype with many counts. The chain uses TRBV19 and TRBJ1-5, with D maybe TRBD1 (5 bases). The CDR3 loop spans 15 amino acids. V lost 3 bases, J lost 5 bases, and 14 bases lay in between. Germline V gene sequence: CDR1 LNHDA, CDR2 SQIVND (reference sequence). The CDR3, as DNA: TGTGCCAGTAGTATTTCAGGCAGGGACCATCAGCCCCAGCATTTT. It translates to CASSISGRDHQPQHF.

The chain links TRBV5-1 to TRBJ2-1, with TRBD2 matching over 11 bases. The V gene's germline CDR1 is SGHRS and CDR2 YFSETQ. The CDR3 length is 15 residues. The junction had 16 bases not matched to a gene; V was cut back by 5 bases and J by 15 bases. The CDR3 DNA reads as TGCGCCAGCAGTCCCGGGACTAGCGGTAGCTTAGGTGCGTTCTTC. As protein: CASSPGTSGSLGAFF.

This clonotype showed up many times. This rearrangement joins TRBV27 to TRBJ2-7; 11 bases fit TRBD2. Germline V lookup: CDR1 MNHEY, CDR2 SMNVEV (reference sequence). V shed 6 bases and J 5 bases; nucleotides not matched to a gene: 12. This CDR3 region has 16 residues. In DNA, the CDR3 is TGTGCCAGCAGGCGACTAGCGGGGACCTCCCCCCACGAGCAGTACTTC. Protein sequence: CASRRLAGTSPHEQYF.

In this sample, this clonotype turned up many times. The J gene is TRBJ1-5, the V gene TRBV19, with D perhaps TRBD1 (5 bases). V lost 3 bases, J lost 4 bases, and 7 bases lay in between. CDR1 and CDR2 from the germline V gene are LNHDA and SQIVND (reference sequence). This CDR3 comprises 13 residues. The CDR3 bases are TGTGCCAGTAGTATCGGGGGTAATCAGCCCCAGCATTTT. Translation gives CASSIGGNQPQHF.

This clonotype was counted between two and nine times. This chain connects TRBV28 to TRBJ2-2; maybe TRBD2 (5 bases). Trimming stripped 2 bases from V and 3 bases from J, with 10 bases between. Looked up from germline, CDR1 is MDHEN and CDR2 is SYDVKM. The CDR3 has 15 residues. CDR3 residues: CASSLGSRDTGELFF. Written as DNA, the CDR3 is TGTGCCAGCAGTTTAGGGAGTAGGGACACCGGGGAGCTGTTTTTT.

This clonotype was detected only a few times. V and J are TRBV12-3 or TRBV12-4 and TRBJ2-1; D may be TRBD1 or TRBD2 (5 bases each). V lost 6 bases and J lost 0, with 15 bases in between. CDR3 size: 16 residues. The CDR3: CASSTEGYGSYNEQFF. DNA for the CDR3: TGTGCCAGCAGCACAGAGGGGTACGGCTCCTACAATGAGCAGTTCTTC.

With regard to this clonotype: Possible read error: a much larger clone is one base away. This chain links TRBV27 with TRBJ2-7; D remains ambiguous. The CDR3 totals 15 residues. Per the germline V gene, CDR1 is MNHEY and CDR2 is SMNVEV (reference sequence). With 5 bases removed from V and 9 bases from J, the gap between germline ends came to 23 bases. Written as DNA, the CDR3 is TGTGCCAGCAGTCCCAGGAGAGGAACTGATCACGGGCAGTACTTC. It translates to CASSPRRGTDHGQYF.

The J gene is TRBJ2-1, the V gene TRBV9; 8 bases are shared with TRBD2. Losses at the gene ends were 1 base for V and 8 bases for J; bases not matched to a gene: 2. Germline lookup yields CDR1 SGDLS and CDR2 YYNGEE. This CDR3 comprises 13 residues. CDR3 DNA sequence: TGTGCCAGCAGCGTAACTAGCGGCTATGAGCAGTTCTTC. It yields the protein CASSVTSGYEQFF.